The 22 T cell receptor beta chains presented below share a single source sample, sequenced in a study of human T cells and chemical hapten exposure. Extraction of total RNA was performed on unfractionated whole blood. Separate cDNA molecules received unique molecular identifiers, which the library attached to them. Each CDR3 protein gets one entry after TCRdb re-called the reads with MiXCR. The table includes more than 100,000 distinct CDR3 sequences, roughly 8.5% detected once. The sample was whole blood. The receptors originated from a human donor in good health. Some clones in this sample may be carry-over from other donors' samples.

This clonotype has more than one count but fewer than ten. J is TRBJ2-5 and V is TRBV19; D perhaps matches TRBD1 (7 bases). The germline V gene has CDR1 LNHDA and CDR2 SQIVND (reference sequence). CDR3 length equals 15 residues. V dropped 8 bases and J dropped 2 bases, with 18 bases sitting between them. CDR3 residues: CASAYGGQSQETQYF. The CDR3 bases are TGTGCCAGTGCCTACGGGGGACAGAGTCAAGAGACCCAGTACTTC.

Only a few counts were recorded for this clonotype. J is TRBJ2-7 and V is TRBV7-2; the D call may be TRBD1 or TRBD2 (5 bases each). V lost 5 bases, J lost 4 bases, and 12 bases lay in between. The germline V gene encodes CDR1 SGHTA and CDR2 FQGNSA. The CDR3 totals 13 residues. The CDR3 reads CASSLGPMYEQYF. The DNA for the CDR3 is TGTGCCAGCAGCCTGGGACCTATGTACGAGCAGTACTTC.

The table lists this clonotype with many counts. The genes are TRBV11-2 and TRBJ2-7; possibly TRBD1 or TRBD2 for D (6 bases each). The CDR3 has 16 amino acids. The germline V and J ends were trimmed by 6 bases and 2 bases, with 20 bases remaining between them. Germline CDR1 reads SGHAT; CDR2 reads FQNNGV. This CDR3 is CASRGTRGGGTYEQYF. CDR3 DNA: TGTGCCAGCAGAGGAACCCGCGGAGGGGGGACCTACGAGCAGTACTTC. The full variable domain, rest sourced from reference TRBV11-2 and TRBJ2-7, is EAGVAQSPRYKIIEKRQSVAFWCNPISGHATLYWYQQILGQGPKLLIQFQNNGVVDDSQLPKDRFSAERLKGVDSTLKIQPAKLEDSAVYLCASRGTRGGGTYEQYFGPGTRLTVT.

This clonotype showed up just a few times. This chain links TRBV7-2 with TRBJ1-2; no reliable D call. Trimming stripped 2 bases from V and 3 bases from J, with 13 bases between. This CDR3 region has 15 residues. The V gene's germline CDR1 is SGHTA and CDR2 FQGNSA. Here the CDR3 DNA reads TGTGCCAGCAGCTTACCCCCAGAGGGCTACTATGGCTACACCTTC. This gives the protein CASSLPPEGYYGYTF. Drawing the rest from reference TRBV7-2 and TRBJ1-2, the complete variable domain is GAGVSQSPSNKVTEKGKDVELRCDPISGHTALYWYRQSLGQGLEFLIYFQGNSAPDKSGLPSDRFSAERTGGSVSTLTIQRTQQEDSAVYLCASSLPPEGYYGYTFGSGTRLTVV.

This clonotype came up many times. The chain uses TRBV5-1 and TRBJ2-2, with D possibly TRBD2 on 6 matching bases. V was shortened by 4 bases and J by 5 bases, with 9 bases between the two germline ends. Germline CDR1 is SGHRS and CDR2 is YFSETQ. The CDR3 totals 13 residues. CDR3 sequence reads: CASSPRGTGELFF. The CDR3 nucleotides are TGCGCCAGCAGCCCTCGGGGGACCGGGGAGCTGTTTTTT.

This clonotype was seen more than once but under ten times. This chain joins TRBV20-1 and TRBJ2-1; no firm D call. CDR3 size: 11 residues. The germline V and J ends were trimmed by 2 bases and 7 bases, with 6 bases remaining between them. Per the germline V gene, CDR1 is DFQATT and CDR2 is SNEGSKA (reference sequence). CDR3 in amino acids: CSARPPNEQFF. The CDR3 nucleotides read TGCAGTGCTAGACCCCCTAATGAGCAGTTCTTC.

This sequence joins TRBV5-6 and TRBJ1-6; the D is unclear. Looked up from germline, CDR1 is SGHDT and CDR2 is YYEEEE. V gave up 4 bases and J gave up 10 bases, with 24 bases separating them. The CDR3 sequence is 17 residues long. As DNA, the CDR3 is TGTGCCAGCAGCACGTCGAGTGGAGCTCGAGGGTACTCACCCCTCCACTTT. Translating it yields CASSTSSGARGYSPLHF.

To note about this clonotype: This may come from a read error, since a much larger clone is one base off. This rearrangement joins TRBV10-3 to TRBJ2-2; 12 bases are shared with TRBD2. From germline, CDR1 is ENHRY and CDR2 SYGVKD. The CDR3 sequence is 13 residues long. The CDR3 bases are TGTGCCTCCAGACTAGCGGGAGCCGGGGAGCTGTTATTT. Amino acid sequence: CASRLAGAGELLF.

This clonotype came up a few times. This chain links TRBV19 with TRBJ2-6; D is ambiguous. With 5 bases removed from V and 1 base from J, the gap between germline ends came to 12 bases. This CDR3 spans 16 amino acids. The germline V gene has CDR1 LNHDA and CDR2 SQIVND (reference sequence). The CDR3 sequence is CASSPLRISGANVLTF. The CDR3 bases are TGTGCCAGTAGTCCCCTTCGGATTTCTGGGGCCAACGTCCTGACTTTC.

This clonotype has just a few counts. The V and J genes are TRBV12-3 or TRBV12-4 and TRBJ1-4; D perhaps matches TRBD1 (5 bases). The ends were cut back, 3 bases at V and 4 bases at J, with 15 bases in the middle. CDR3 size: 16 residues. The CDR3 is CASSFGQGVGNEKLFF. The CDR3 DNA reads as TGTGCCAGCAGTTTTGGGCAGGGCGTGGGTAATGAAAAACTGTTTTTT.

A few counts support this clonotype. The chain joins TRBV29-1 to TRBJ2-1, with D hard to call. The CDR3 runs to 10 residues. Looked up from germline, CDR1 is SQVTM and CDR2 is ANQGSEA. The V gene lost 4 bases and the J gene lost 7 bases, with 5 bases spanning the gap. The CDR3 nucleotides read TGCAGCGTTGCTGGGAATGAGCAGTTCTTC. It specifies CSVAGNEQFF.

This clonotype was recorded many times. V and J are TRBV7-2 and TRBJ2-2, with 9 bases fitting TRBD1. Germline V gives CDR1 SGHTA, CDR2 FQGNSA. The junction had 2 bases not matched to a gene; V was cut back by 5 bases and J by 1 base. This CDR3 has 15 amino acids. For the CDR3, the DNA is TGTGCCAGCAGCCCGGACAGGGGGAACACCGGGGAGCTGTTTTTT. It codes for CASSPDRGNTGELFF.

This clonotype was seen repeatedly, ten times or more. CDR3 in DNA: TGTGCCAGCAGTTCTACTAGCGGGAGGAGGTACAATGAGCAGTTCTTC. Its translation is CASSSTSGRRYNEQFF. This chain links TRBV6-6 with TRBJ2-1; TRBD2 matches 12 bases. The CDR3 is made up of 16 amino acids. The trim removed 4 bases at V and 4 bases at J, leaving 5 bases unmatched. In germline, CDR1 is MNHNY, CDR2 SVGAGI (reference sequence).

This clonotype was detected a few times. The chain uses TRBV4-1 and TRBJ2-4, with D perhaps matching TRBD2 (7 bases). The CDR3 extends over 14 amino acids. The ends were cut back, 0 bases at V and 12 bases at J, with 15 bases in the middle. Germline CDR1 and CDR2: MGHRA and YSYEKL. The CDR3 spells CASSQEFRGDTQYF. The CDR3 bases are TGCGCCAGCAGCCAAGAGTTTCGGGGGGACACTCAGTACTTC.

The genes are TRBV19 and TRBJ2-5; 9 nucleotides line up with TRBD1. V was pared by 6 bases and J by 5 bases, with 10 bases of the junction left unmatched. The germline gives CDR1 LNHDA, CDR2 SQIVND (reference sequence). This CDR3 is built from 15 residues. The DNA for the CDR3 is TGTGCCAGTAGCGCCTGGGACAGGGCTGGGGAGACCCAGTACTTC. It codes for CASSAWDRAGETQYF.

This clonotype was detected ten times or more. This chain links TRBV10-3 with TRBJ2-1; tentatively, D is TRBD1 (9 bases). Deletions cut 1 base from V and 4 bases from J, with 14 bases between. Germline CDR1 is ENHRY and CDR2 is SYGVKD. This CDR3 is 16 amino acids long. The CDR3 spells CAISELAGQGYNEQFF. The CDR3 nucleotides are TGTGCCATCAGTGAGTTAGCGGGACAGGGTTACAATGAGCAGTTCTTC.

The chain links TRBV6-4 to TRBJ1-1; D perhaps matches TRBD1 (6 bases). Trimming pared 3 bases from V and 4 bases from J, leaving 12 bases between. The length of the CDR3 is 14 residues. Germline V CDR1 and CDR2: MRHNA, SNTAGT. The DNA of the CDR3 is TGTGCCAGCAGTGAAGGGGGGCTTGGCACTGAAGCTTTCTTT. Its translation: CASSEGGLGTEAFF.

The V gene is TRBV29-1, the J gene TRBJ1-5, with D tentatively TRBD1 (5 bases). This CDR3 contains 14 residues. From germline, CDR1 is SQVTM and CDR2 ANQGSEA. The ends were cut back, 4 bases at V and 2 bases at J, with 12 bases in the middle. This chain's CDR3 is CSVVEQDGNQPQHF. The DNA for the CDR3 is TGCAGCGTTGTCGAACAGGACGGCAATCAGCCCCAGCATTTT.

This clonotype was seen repeatedly, ten times or more. This sequence joins TRBV6-1 and TRBJ2-3, with 11 bases lining up with TRBD1. The V gene's germline CDR1 is MNHNS and CDR2 SASEGT. The CDR3 runs 15 residues. V was clipped by 6 bases and J by 3 bases; unmatched bases: 5. The CDR3 nucleotides read TGTGCCAGCAGCGATGGACAGGGGGCAACAGATACGCAGTATTTT. Protein: CASSDGQGATDTQYF.

The rearrangement links TRBV5-5 to TRBJ2-6; a weak D match, TRBD2 (6 bases). In germline, CDR1 is SGHKS, CDR2 YYEKEE (reference sequence). This CDR3 region has 19 residues. With 1 base removed from V and 2 bases from J, the gap between germline ends came to 19 bases. CDR3 amino acids: CASSLRPSVSGPGANVLTF. The CDR3 region has the DNA TGTGCCAGCAGCTTGCGTCCTAGCGTAAGCGGGCCTGGGGCCAACGTCCTGACTTTC.

This clonotype has just a few counts. The chain is built from TRBV25-1 and TRBJ2-7; no definite D call. Germline values: CDR1 MGHDK, CDR2 SYGVNS. Trimming shortened V by 0 bases and J by 3 bases, and 12 bases separated the two germline ends. The CDR3 spans 15 residues. As DNA, the CDR3 is TGTGCCAGCAGTGAATACGGCAGTCGGAGCTACGAGCAGTACTTC. Its protein is CASSEYGSRSYEQYF.

The chain recombines TRBV4-2 with TRBJ2-3, with 11 bases matching TRBD2. This CDR3 has 16 residues. With 1 base clipped from V and 3 bases from J, the junction kept 3 bases outside the gene matches. In germline, CDR1 is LGHNA, CDR2 YNFKEQ. In nucleotides, the CDR3 is TGTGCCAGCAGCCAAGTAGCGGGAGGGGGGACAGATACGCAGTATTTT. Protein product: CASSQVAGGGTDTQYF.